The 31 T cell receptor beta chains below come from one sample, sequenced in a study of blood T cell repertoires in COVID-19 (dated by TCRdb to 2020 to 2022). Receptor amplification or capture employed the immunoSEQ multiplex PCR assay. TCRdb took this table from immuneACCESS and kept in-frame rearrangements with V and J called. Such tables lack part of the clones; where checked against another copy, unresolved V genes explain under half of the gap, and the rest is unexplained. Recorded for this sample are 280,000 or so clones; about 83% of them occurred a single time. The top ten clones comprise 6% to 7% of the sample. Sequenced: PBMCs or T cells enriched from blood (not recorded which). All receptors come from a woman between 40 and 55 years old who had recovered from COVID-19.

As regards this clone: The same CDR3 can be traced to other DNA sequences in this sample. This rearrangement joins TRBV19 to TRBJ1-1, with no clear D. The V end lost 6 bases, the J end lost 4 bases, and 9 bases lay between the germline ends. Germline CDR1 reads LNHDA; CDR2 reads SQIVND (reference sequence). This CDR3 spans 12 amino acids. Here the CDR3 DNA reads TGTGCCAGTAGCCTAAGAGGCACTGAAGCTTTCTTT. It encodes CASSLRGTEAFF.

The chain has TRBV28 and TRBJ1-6; the D is unclear. Germline V gene data show CDR1 as MDHEN and CDR2 as SYDVKM. The CDR3 has 13 residues. The V end lost 2 bases, the J end lost 9 bases, and 8 bases lay between the germline ends. CDR3 in amino acids: CASSLTGGSPLHF. The CDR3 DNA reads TGTGCCAGCAGTTTAACGGGAGGTTCACCCCTCCACTTT.

The V and J genes are TRBV9 and TRBJ2-1, with 9 bases matching TRBD2. V shed 0 bases and J 5 bases; nucleotides not matched to a gene: 3. CDR3 size: 15 residues. In germline, CDR1 is SGDLS, CDR2 YYNGEE. CDR3 sequence (DNA): TGTGCCAGCAGCGTAGCCCCTAGCGGGGACAATGAGCAGTTCTTC. It codes for CASSVAPSGDNEQFF.

The rearrangement joins TRBV9 to TRBJ2-7; 7 bases match TRBD2. CDR3 size: 15 residues. In germline, CDR1 is SGDLS, CDR2 YYNGEE. V dropped 2 bases and J dropped 2; count of bases not matched to a gene: 7. Here the CDR3 DNA reads TGTGCCAGCAGCGTGGCAGCGGGGTTCGCCTACGAGCAGTACTTC. Protein sequence: CASSVAAGFAYEQYF. Supplemented by reference TRBV9 and TRBJ2-7, the full variable domain reads DSGVTQTPKHLITATGQRVTLRCSPRSGDLSVYWYQQSLDQGLQFLIQYYNGEERAKGNILERFSAQQFPDLHSELNLSSLELGDSALYFCASSVAAGFAYEQYFGPGTRLTVT.

This clone was seen just once. The V and J genes are TRBV6-2 or TRBV6-3 and TRBJ2-7, with D perhaps matching TRBD1 (5 bases). This CDR3 is 15 amino acids long. Germline CDR1 and CDR2: MNHEY and SVGEGT. V lost 4 bases and J 3 bases, leaving 16 bases between the germline ends. The CDR3 is CASSSPGRADYEQYF. The CDR3 DNA sequence: TGTGCCAGCAGTTCCCCCGGCAGGGCGGACTACGAGCAGTACTTC.

The chain couples TRBV19 to TRBJ2-1; 13 nucleotides match TRBD2. Losses at the gene ends were 7 bases for V and 8 bases for J; bases not matched to a gene: 8. The CDR3 extends over 15 amino acids. Germline V gene lookup returns CDR1 LNHDA and CDR2 SQIVND (reference sequence). The CDR3 reads CASNLLAGGTDEQFF. The CDR3 DNA sequence: TGTGCCAGTAACTTACTAGCGGGAGGGACCGATGAGCAGTTCTTC. Combining the CDR3 with reference TRBV19 and TRBJ2-1 gives the whole variable domain DGGITQSPKYLFRKEGQNVTLSCEQNLNHDAMYWYRQDPGQGLRLIYYSQIVNDFQKGDIAEGYSVSREKKESFPLTVTSAQKNPTAFYLCASNLLAGGTDEQFFGPGTRLTVL.

V and J are TRBV4-3 and TRBJ2-3; TRBD2 matches 8 bases. Germline CDR1 reads LGHNA; CDR2 reads YSLEER. V gave up 5 bases and J gave up 3 bases; unmatched junction bases: 4. This CDR3 has 14 residues. CDR3 protein: CASSKAGATDTQYF. The CDR3 DNA follows: TGCGCCAGCAGCAAAGCGGGAGCTACAGATACGCAGTATTTT.

This clone was seen a few times. The genes are TRBV6-5 and TRBJ1-2; D may be TRBD1 (5 bases). Trimming cost V 2 bases and J 4 bases, with 14 bases left between them. Germline CDR1 is MNHEY and CDR2 is SVGAGI. This CDR3 is 15 amino acids long. The CDR3 sequence is CASSYDNRRGYGYTF. DNA of the CDR3: TGTGCCAGCAGTTACGACAATCGAAGGGGCTATGGCTACACCTTC.

The V call is TRBV6-2 or TRBV6-3, the J call TRBJ2-7; a weak D match, TRBD1 (5 bases). CDR1 and CDR2 from the germline V gene are MNHEY and SVGEGT. This CDR3 comprises 13 residues. The V gene lost 5 bases and the J gene lost 7 bases, with 15 bases spanning the gap. The CDR3 protein is CASSKIGAGEQYF. The DNA for the CDR3 is TGTGCCAGCAGTAAAATAGGAGCAGGGGAGCAGTACTTC.

J is TRBJ1-2 and V is TRBV28; D is unresolved. V was clipped by 3 bases and J by 3 bases, with 8 bases between them. Germline loops: CDR1 MDHEN, CDR2 SYDVKM. CDR3 length equals 13 residues. CDR3 nucleotides: TGTGCCAGCAGTTTGAGGGTCTACTATGGCTACACCTTC. Translating it yields CASSLRVYYGYTF.

The rearrangement links TRBV3-1 (or the pseudogene TRBV3-2) to TRBJ1-4; D is unclear. Germline V lookup: CDR1 LGHDT, CDR2 YNNKEL (reference sequence). Between the trimmed V and J ends, which lost 0 bases and 4 bases, there was a span of 6 bases. The CDR3 sequence is 14 residues long. The CDR3 protein is CASSQDPVNEKLFF. CDR3 DNA: TGTGCCAGCAGCCAAGATCCAGTTAATGAAAAACTGTTTTTT.

This clone has a single count. The rearrangement uses TRBV21-1 and TRBJ2-7; TRBD1 is the table's D call, not checked against the DNA. TRBV21-1 is a known pseudogene. The CDR3 is 14 amino acids. The CDR3, as DNA: TGTGCCAGCAACTACCGGGACAGCTCCTACGAGCAGTACTTC. This gives the protein CASNYRDSSYEQYF.

The V call is TRBV19, the J call TRBJ2-4; 10 bases are a match to TRBD1. This CDR3 region has 13 residues. Trimming took 6 bases from V and 8 from J; bases not matched to a gene: 4. Germline CDR1 reads LNHDA; CDR2 reads SQIVND (reference sequence). CDR3 in DNA: TGTGCCAGTAGACCGGACAGGGGGGACATTCAGTACTTC. Translation: CASRPDRGDIQYF. The whole variable domain, remainder taken from reference TRBV19 and TRBJ2-4, is DGGITQSPKYLFRKEGQNVTLSCEQNLNHDAMYWYRQDPGQGLRLIYYSQIVNDFQKGDIAEGYSVSREKKESFPLTVTSAQKNPTAFYLCASRPDRGDIQYFGAGTRLSVL.

This chain connects TRBV28 to TRBJ1-2; tentatively, D is TRBD1 (5 bases). Germline values: CDR1 MDHEN, CDR2 SYDVKM. There are 12 residues in the CDR3. V dropped 7 bases and J dropped 4 bases, with 10 bases sitting between them. The CDR3 loop is CASTGWTYGYTF. CDR3 coding DNA: TGTGCCAGCACAGGGTGGACCTATGGCTACACCTTC.

The V call is TRBV18, the J call TRBJ2-7, with 12 bases lining up with TRBD1. This CDR3 has 14 amino acids. With V trimmed by 4 bases and J by 5 bases, 3 bases remained unmatched. Per the germline V gene, CDR1 is KGHSH and CDR2 is LQKENI. CDR3 sequence: CASSLGQGAHEQYF. CDR3 nucleotide sequence: TGTGCCAGCTCACTGGGACAGGGGGCCCACGAGCAGTACTTC.

The chain joins TRBV2 to TRBJ2-5; D is perhaps TRBD2 (5 bases). V lost 7 bases and J 2 bases, leaving 8 bases between the germline ends. The germline V gene encodes CDR1 SNHLY and CDR2 FYNNEI. The CDR3 has 12 amino acids. DNA for the CDR3: TGTGCCAGCAACGGAGGACAAGAGACCCAGTACTTC. It specifies CASNGGQETQYF.

The rearrangement joins TRBV18 to TRBJ2-1, with a weak D call TRBD2 (6 bases). Germline V gives CDR1 KGHSH, CDR2 LQKENI. Trimming left V 6 bases short and J 7 bases short, with 13 bases between. The CDR3 runs 13 residues. CDR3 bases: TGTGCCAGCTCTCCTTGGAGCGGGAATGAGCAGTTCTTC. Translation: CASSPWSGNEQFF. The whole variable domain, filled in from reference TRBV18 and TRBJ2-1, reads NAGVMQNPRHLVRRRGQEARLRCSPMKGHSHVYWYRQLPEEGLKFMVYLQKENIIDESGMPKERFSAEFPKEGPSILRIQQVVRGDSAAYFCASSPWSGNEQFFGPGTRLTVL.

In its sample, this clone was seen a few times. The CDR3 protein is CASSSGIYNEQFF. CDR3 nucleotide sequence: TGTGCCAGCAGCTCAGGGATCTACAATGAGCAGTTCTTC. J is TRBJ2-1 and V is TRBV7-3, with a weak D call TRBD1 (5 bases). CDR1 and CDR2 (germline): SGHTA, FQGTGA. This CDR3 is 13 amino acids long. Trimming removed 4 bases at V and 3 bases at J, with 7 bases between. The entire variable domain, with the rest obtained from reference TRBV7-3 and TRBJ2-1, is as follows: GAGVSQTPSNKVTEKGKYVELRCDPISGHTALYWYRQSLGQGPEFLIYFQGTGAADDSGLPNDRFFAVRPEGSVSTLKIQRTERGDSAVYLCASSSGIYNEQFFGPGTRLTVL.

The chain couples TRBV10-3 to TRBJ1-2; tentatively, D is TRBD1 (5 bases). Trimming took 0 bases from V and 4 from J, leaving 18 bases between them. The CDR3 spans 17 residues. Germline CDR1 reads ENHRY; CDR2 reads SYGVKD. The CDR3 here is CAISESVPGRVSYGYTF. Written as DNA, the CDR3 is TGTGCCATCAGTGAGTCCGTGCCAGGGAGGGTAAGCTATGGCTACACCTTC.

The V gene is TRBV7-8, the J gene TRBJ1-5, with D perhaps matching TRBD1 (5 bases). The CDR3 has 16 amino acids. Trimming pared 1 base from V and 0 bases from J, leaving 10 bases between. Germline V gene sequence: CDR1 SGHVS, CDR2 FQNEAQ. The CDR3 is CASSLGGRVSNQPQHF. The CDR3 DNA follows: TGTGCCAGCAGCTTAGGAGGCAGGGTTAGCAATCAGCCCCAGCATTTT.

The chain couples TRBV7-2 to TRBJ2-1; tentative D call: TRBD2 (5 bases). CDR3 size: 15 residues. CDR1 and CDR2 from the germline V gene are SGHTA and FQGNSA. With 1 base removed from V and 4 bases from J, the gap between germline ends came to 11 bases. DNA for the CDR3: TGTGCCAGCAGCTTAGTTGCGGGTACTTACAATGAGCAGTTCTTC. Amino acids: CASSLVAGTYNEQFF.

The V call is TRBV7-9, the J call TRBJ2-5; D is perhaps TRBD1 (5 bases). V was shortened by 3 bases and J by 0 bases, with 8 bases between the two germline ends. CDR3 length: 14 amino acids. Germline V gene lookup returns CDR1 SEHNR and CDR2 FQNEAQ (reference sequence). The CDR3 reads CASSLNRYQETQYF. The CDR3 DNA sequence: TGTGCCAGCAGCTTGAACAGGTACCAAGAGACCCAGTACTTC.

This chain connects TRBV6-1 to TRBJ1-1; no clear D gene. Between the trimmed V and J ends, which lost 0 bases and 11 bases, there was a span of 16 bases. The CDR3 spans 14 residues. CDR1 and CDR2 from the germline V gene are MNHNS and SASEGT. This CDR3 is CASSEARPPSRAFF. CDR3 bases: TGTGCCAGCAGTGAAGCGCGGCCCCCGTCAAGGGCTTTCTTT.

J is TRBJ2-5 and V is TRBV4-3, with D possibly matching TRBD2 (5 bases). The V end lost 5 bases, the J end lost 7 bases, and 14 bases lay between the germline ends. Germline V gene data show CDR1 as LGHNA and CDR2 as YSLEER. CDR3 length: 13 amino acids. CDR3 sequence: CASSLGRGGTQYF. CDR3 in DNA: TGCGCCAGCAGCTTAGGGAGAGGTGGGACCCAGTACTTC.

The V gene is TRBV2, the J gene TRBJ2-3; 11 bases fit TRBD2. Germline V gene sequence: CDR1 SNHLY, CDR2 FYNNEI. Losses at the gene ends were 1 base for V and 2 bases for J; bases not matched to a gene: 2. This CDR3 is built from 16 residues. The CDR3 sequence is CASSEGLAGITDTQYF. Here the CDR3 DNA reads TGTGCCAGCAGTGAAGGACTAGCGGGGATCACAGATACGCAGTATTTT. Full variable domain (rest looked up from reference TRBV2 and TRBJ2-3): EPEVTQTPSHQVTQMGQEVILRCVPISNHLYFYWYRQILGQKVEFLVSFYNNEISEKSEIFDDQFSVERPDGSNFTLKIRSTKLEDSAMYFCASSEGLAGITDTQYFGPGTRLTVL.

The chain employs TRBV7-9 and TRBJ2-7, with TRBD1 identical over 9 bases. Unmatched junction bases numbered 3, after V lost 2 bases and J lost 7 bases. There are 13 residues in the CDR3. Germline CDR1 is SEHNR and CDR2 is FQNEAQ (reference sequence). CDR3: CASSLMTGGEQYF. For the CDR3, the DNA is TGTGCCAGCAGCTTAATGACAGGGGGAGAGCAGTACTTC.

The chain uses TRBV7-2 and TRBJ1-2; D uncertain. The V gene lost 5 bases and the J gene lost 6 bases, with 28 bases spanning the gap. Germline loops: CDR1 SGHTA, CDR2 FQGNSA. This CDR3 region has 18 residues. This CDR3 is CASSLQPPEVTTYNGYTF. DNA for the CDR3: TGTGCCAGCAGCCTACAACCCCCCGAAGTCACTACATATAATGGCTACACCTTC.

The J gene is TRBJ2-1, the V gene TRBV19; tentative D call: TRBD2 (5 bases). V shed 3 bases and J shed 5 bases, with 11 bases lying between them. CDR1 and CDR2 from the germline V gene are LNHDA and SQIVND (reference sequence). The CDR3 consists of 14 residues. CDR3 sequence reads: CASSMVSANNEQFF. CDR3 in DNA: TGTGCCAGTAGTATGGTTAGCGCAAACAATGAGCAGTTCTTC.

The genes are TRBV4-3 and TRBJ1-4, with 11 nucleotides matching TRBD1. Per germline, CDR1 LGHNA and CDR2 YSLEER. The CDR3 extends over 15 amino acids. V dropped 4 bases and J dropped 8; count of bases not matched to a gene: 6. The CDR3, as DNA: TGCGCCAGCAGCCCCGGACAGGGGGCGTGGGAAAAACTGTTTTTT. As protein: CASSPGQGAWEKLFF.

The V gene is TRBV5-4, the J gene TRBJ2-1; perhaps TRBD2 as D (5 bases). Trimming pared 1 base from V and 7 bases from J, leaving 6 bases between. This CDR3 contains 12 residues. Germline CDR1 reads SGHNT; CDR2 reads YYREEE (reference sequence). The CDR3 loop reads CASSLWRNEQFF. The CDR3, as DNA: TGTGCCAGCAGCTTGTGGAGGAATGAGCAGTTCTTC.

The CDR3 is CATIRVLHEQYF. In DNA form, the CDR3 reads TGTGCCACCATCAGGGTTCTGCACGAGCAGTACTTC. The chain combines TRBV27 with TRBJ2-7, with D possibly TRBD1 on 5 matching bases. V lost 10 bases, J lost 5 bases, and 15 bases lay in between. The CDR3 consists of 12 residues. Germline V gene sequence: CDR1 MNHEY, CDR2 SMNVEV (reference sequence).